A selection of T cell receptor beta chains follows, all from one sample in a study of T cells in Graves' hyperthyroidism and ophthalmopathy. One entry per CDR3 protein results from TCRdb running MiXCR on the multiplex PCR reads. The table lists roughly 750,000 distinct CDR3 sequences, 16% of them singletons, with over 7.5% in the top ten. Sequencing was carried out using blood. The source is a man aged 18-30 years with Graves' hyperthyroidism. The CDR3 runs from the conserved cysteine through the conserved F or W. A D gene is named only where the DNA matches it firmly. A clone size is listed for some rows: how often the clone was seen (once, few, many), or a class if it is expanded.

J: TRBJ2-1
D: .
V: TRBV13
size: many
CDR3: CASSLLDLSEDVYNEQFF
DNA: TGTGCCAGCAGCTTATTAGACTTGAGTGAGGACGTCTACAATGAGCAGTTCTTC

J: TRBJ1-5
D: .
V: TRBV28
size: few
CDR3: CASGLRRQRGSNQPQHF
DNA: TGTGCCAGCGGTTTGAGGCGACAAAGAGGAAGCAATCAGCCCCAGCATTTT

J: TRBJ1-1
D: .
V: TRBV30
size: many
CDR3: CAWRRGFGTEAFF
DNA: TGTGCCTGGAGGAGGGGGTTCGGCACTGAAGCTTTCTTT

J: TRBJ1-2
D: .
V: TRBV2
size: many
CDR3: CASSEHRGSLNYGYTF
DNA: TGTGCCAGCAGTGAACATCGGGGCAGCCTTAACTATGGCTACACCTTC

J: TRBJ2-7
D: .
V: TRBV12-3/TRBV12-4
size: many
CDR3: CASSPQVADEQYF
DNA: TGTGCCAGCAGTCCGCAGGTGGCTGACGAGCAGTACTTC

J: TRBJ2-3
D: .
V: TRBV28
size: many
CDR3: CASRQGSTDTQYF
DNA: TGTGCCAGCAGACAGGGAAGCACAGATACGCAGTATTTT

J: TRBJ2-5
D: TRBD2
V: TRBV18
size: many
CDR3: CASSRGDETQYF
DNA: TGTGCCAGCTCCCGGGGGGACGAGACCCAGTACTTC

J: TRBJ1-3
D: TRBD1
V: TRBV5-1
size: few
CDR3: CASKPGGSGHTIYF
DNA: TGCGCCAGCAAACCAGGGGGTTCGGGACACACCATATATTTT

J: TRBJ1-2
D: .
V: TRBV28
size: many
CDR3: CASSFSGYGYGYTF
DNA: TGTGCCAGCAGTTTCTCGGGGTATGGCTATGGCTACACCTTC

J: TRBJ1-5
D: .
V: TRBV11-2
size: many
CDR3: CASGGAENQPQHF
DNA: TGTGCCAGTGGAGGGGCAGAAAATCAGCCCCAGCATTTT

J: TRBJ1-5
D: .
V: TRBV25-1
size: .
CDR3: CASSGGYNQPQHF
DNA: TGTGCCAGCAGTGGAGGCTACAATCAGCCCCAGCATTTT

J: TRBJ2-1
D: TRBD2
V: TRBV2
size: many
CDR3: CASSDPPLAGVNEQFF
DNA: TGTGCCAGCAGTGACCCCCCACTGGCGGGAGTGAATGAGCAGTTCTTC

J: TRBJ1-5
D: TRBD1
V: TRBV4-3
size: few
CDR3: CASSQGRGPGQPQHF
DNA: TGCGCCAGCAGCCAAGGGAGGGGGCCGGGTCAGCCCCAGCATTTT

J: TRBJ2-3
D: .
V: TRBV27
size: many
CDR3: CASSVLATLRGTDTQYF
DNA: TGTGCCAGCAGTGTACTAGCGACCCTGAGGGGGACAGATACGCAGTATTTT

J: TRBJ2-7
D: .
V: TRBV4-1
size: .
CDR3: CASSQPGGTYEQYF
DNA: TGCGCCAGCAGCCAACCGGGGGGCACCTACGAGCAGTACTTC

J: TRBJ1-1
D: .
V: TRBV4-1
size: .
CDR3: CASSQDWFSAEAFF
DNA: TGCGCCAGCAGCCAAGATTGGTTTTCCGCTGAAGCTTTCTTT

J: TRBJ2-1
D: .
V: TRBV10-3
size: few
CDR3: CAISVTPSDEQFF
DNA: TGTGCCATCAGTGTTACCCCTAGCGATGAGCAGTTCTTC

J: TRBJ2-1
D: TRBD2
V: TRBV6-2/TRBV6-3
size: .
CDR3: CASSYPTSGSNEQFF
DNA: TGTGCCAGCAGTTACCCGACTAGCGGGAGTAATGAGCAGTTCTTC

J: TRBJ2-5
D: .
V: TRBV2
size: few
CDR3: CASRLDGKETQYF
DNA: TGTGCCAGCAGACTCGACGGAAAAGAGACCCAGTACTTC

J: TRBJ2-5
D: TRBD2
V: TRBV28
size: many
CDR3: CASRQNWGGETQYF
DNA: TGTGCCAGCCGACAGAACTGGGGGGGGGAGACCCAGTACTTC

J: TRBJ2-2
D: .
V: TRBV19
size: .
CDR3: CASSFGVSGRHGELFF
DNA: TGTGCCAGTAGTTTTGGGGTTAGCGGAAGGCATGGGGAGCTGTTTTTT

J: TRBJ2-7
D: .
V: TRBV10-3
size: .
CDR3: CATGTGSYEQYF
DNA: TGTGCCACAGGGACGGGGTCCTACGAGCAGTACTTC

J: TRBJ2-3
D: .
V: TRBV20-1
size: many
CDR3: CSARRDAGWTDTQYF
DNA: TGCAGTGCTAGGAGGGACGCGGGCTGGACAGATACGCAGTATTTT

J: TRBJ2-6
D: .
V: TRBV24-1
size: few
CDR3: CATSSWWGSGANVLTF
DNA: TGTGCCACCAGTTCGTGGTGGGGCTCTGGGGCCAACGTCCTGACTTTC

J: TRBJ2-7
D: TRBD2
V: TRBV6-1
size: many
CDR3: CASSETSGYEQYF
DNA: TGTGCCAGCAGTGAAACTAGCGGTTACGAGCAGTACTTC

J: TRBJ2-2
D: TRBD2
V: TRBV7-9
size: .
CDR3: CASSLLAGGPGELFF
DNA: TGTGCCAGCAGCCTCCTAGCGGGAGGCCCCGGGGAGCTGTTTTTT

J: TRBJ2-5
D: .
V: TRBV28
size: many
CDR3: CASSLPAVFKVEDETQYF
DNA: TGTGCCAGCAGTTTACCCGCGGTGTTTAAAGTCGAGGATGAGACCCAGTACTTC

J: TRBJ1-1
D: .
V: TRBV30
size: many
CDR3: CAWSVRASYTEAFF
DNA: TGTGCCTGGAGTGTACGGGCGTCGTACACTGAAGCTTTCTTT

J: TRBJ2-2
D: TRBD2
V: TRBV7-9
size: few
CDR3: CASSRGDLNTGELFF
DNA: TGTGCCAGCAGCCGGGGGGACCTGAACACCGGGGAGCTGTTTTTT

J: TRBJ2-4
D: .
V: TRBV20-1
size: many
CDR3: CSARGPRGDIQYF
DNA: TGCAGTGCTAGAGGCCCGAGGGGGGACATTCAGTACTTC

J: TRBJ2-7
D: TRBD1
V: TRBV6-1
size: .
CDR3: CASSSTGGMGYEQYF
DNA: TGTGCCAGCAGTTCAACAGGGGGAATGGGCTACGAGCAGTACTTC

J: TRBJ2-5
D: .
V: TRBV7-8
size: many
CDR3: CASSLGWETQYF
DNA: TGTGCCAGCAGCTTAGGGTGGGAGACCCAGTACTTC

J: TRBJ2-3
D: .
V: TRBV29-1
size: many
CDR3: CSVEDLPSEGRDTQYF
DNA: TGCAGCGTTGAAGATCTCCCCTCAGAGGGCAGGGATACGCAGTATTTT

J: TRBJ1-2
D: .
V: TRBV28
size: few
CDR3: CASSQEGHGYTF
DNA: TGTGCCAGCAGTCAGGAGGGGCATGGCTACACCTTC

J: TRBJ1-5
D: TRBD1
V: TRBV12-3/TRBV12-4
size: many
CDR3: CASSFGAGGGQPQHF
DNA: TGTGCCAGCAGTTTCGGCGCAGGGGGAGGTCAGCCCCAGCATTTT

J: TRBJ2-3
D: .
V: TRBV12-3/TRBV12-4
size: many
CDR3: CASSKRPGDTQYF
DNA: TGTGCCAGCAGCAAGCGGCCAGGGGATACGCAGTATTTT

J: TRBJ2-4
D: .
V: TRBV18
size: few
CDR3: CASSKRTLAKNIQYF
DNA: TGTGCCAGCTCCAAGCGGACTCTAGCCAAAAACATTCAGTACTTC

J: TRBJ2-1
D: .
V: TRBV28
size: many
CDR3: CASSLQAARRVSYNEQFF
DNA: TGTGCCAGCAGTTTACAAGCGGCCCGAAGGGTCTCCTACAATGAGCAGTTCTTC

J: TRBJ1-3
D: .
V: TRBV5-1
size: few
CDR3: CASSLVSGAGNTIYF
DNA: TGCGCCAGCAGCTTGGTTAGCGGGGCTGGAAACACCATATATTTT

J: TRBJ2-1
D: .
V: TRBV11-2
size: many
CDR3: CASSFPSNEQFF
DNA: TGTGCCAGCAGCTTCCCCTCTAATGAGCAGTTCTTC

J: TRBJ2-3
D: .
V: TRBV4-1
size: many
CDR3: CASSQTGPTDTQYF
DNA: TGCGCCAGCAGCCAAACAGGGCCCACAGATACGCAGTATTTT

J: TRBJ1-5
D: TRBD1
V: TRBV6-5
size: .
CDR3: CASSSTGAHQPQHF
DNA: TGTGCCAGCAGTTCCACAGGGGCTCACCAGCCCCAGCATTTT

J: TRBJ2-7
D: TRBD2
V: TRBV20-1
size: few
CDR3: CSATNLADEQYF
DNA: TGCAGTGCTACTAACCTAGCGGACGAGCAGTACTTC

J: TRBJ2-3
D: .
V: TRBV7-2
size: many
CDR3: CASRAFTDTQYF
DNA: TGTGCCAGCAGGGCGTTCACAGATACGCAGTATTTT

J: TRBJ2-3
D: .
V: TRBV24-1
size: few
CDR3: CATSDSAGSADTQYF
DNA: TGTGCCACCAGTGATTCGGCAGGGAGCGCAGATACGCAGTATTTT

J: TRBJ2-3
D: .
V: TRBV6-2/TRBV6-3
size: .
CDR3: CASSYDSGTSTDTQYF
DNA: TGTGCCAGCAGTTACGATTCCGGGACTAGCACAGATACGCAGTATTTT

J: TRBJ2-3
D: TRBD1
V: TRBV19
size: many
CDR3: CASSMTGTADTQYF
DNA: TGTGCCAGTAGTATGACAGGGACGGCAGATACGCAGTATTTT

J: TRBJ2-2
D: .
V: TRBV12-3/TRBV12-4
size: .
CDR3: CASRPGLRERGENGELFF
DNA: TGTGCCAGCAGACCGGGCCTACGGGAGAGGGGGGAAAACGGGGAGCTGTTTTTT

J: TRBJ2-1
D: TRBD2
V: TRBV6-1
size: many
CDR3: CASIISGRLSYNEQFF
DNA: TGTGCCAGCATCATTAGCGGGAGGCTCTCCTACAATGAGCAGTTCTTC

J: TRBJ2-5
D: .
V: TRBV25-1
size: .
CDR3: CASSATAQETQYF
DNA: TGTGCCAGCAGTGCGACGGCCCAAGAGACCCAGTACTTC

J: TRBJ1-6
D: .
V: TRBV7-9
size: .
CDR3: CASSSGPQGSPLHF
DNA: TGCGCCAGCAGCTCTGGACCTCAGGGCTCGCCCCTCCACTTT

J: TRBJ1-5
D: .
V: TRBV10-3
size: .
CDR3: CAISESSFGSNQPQHF
DNA: TGTGCCATCAGTGAGTCCTCGTTTGGGAGCAATCAGCCCCAGCATTTT

J: TRBJ1-1
D: TRBD1
V: TRBV19
size: few
CDR3: CATGQGGTEAFF
DNA: TGTGCCACAGGACAGGGGGGGACTGAAGCTTTCTTT

J: TRBJ2-7
D: TRBD1
V: TRBV27
size: .
CDR3: CASSSRMGQGATYQQYF
DNA: TGTGCCAGCAGTTCTAGGATGGGACAGGGGGCCACCTACCAGCAGTACTTC

J: TRBJ1-3
D: TRBD1
V: TRBV7-2
size: .
CDR3: CASSPDRGFGNTIYF
DNA: TGTGCCAGCAGCCCCGACAGGGGGTTTGGAAACACCATATATTTT

J: TRBJ2-7
D: .
V: TRBV9
size: .
CDR3: CASSAFPGPTEQYF
DNA: TGTGCCAGCAGCGCCTTCCCGGGACCCACGGAGCAGTACTTC

J: TRBJ1-2
D: .
V: TRBV19
size: once
CDR3: CASSIDRTAYGYTF
DNA: TGTGCCAGTAGTATAGATAGGACAGCGTATGGCTACACCTTC

J: TRBJ2-7
D: .
V: TRBV6-1
size: few
CDR3: CASSEGTGYIIYEQYF
DNA: TGTGCCAGCAGTGAAGGTACCGGGTATATCATCTACGAGCAGTACTTC

J: TRBJ2-7
D: .
V: TRBV5-1
size: many
CDR3: CASSFDRTYEQYF
DNA: TGCGCCAGCAGCTTTGACAGAACCTACGAGCAGTACTTC